The rows below give T cell receptor beta chains drawn from one sample of a study of blood T cell repertoires in COVID-19. Profiling relied on immunoSEQ multiplex PCR, and the TCRdb table lists in-frame clones only, not all of them. In the table there are 100,000 to 150,000 clones, about 70% of which are singletons. Source material: peripheral blood. The receptors derive from an older man with COVID-19, enrolled during active disease. Both conserved end residues are part of each CDR3. The D gene is left open where the match is weak. Expanded clones are given a class, and other clones once, few, many or no size at all.

j_gene,d_gene,v_gene,abundance,CDR3nt,CDR3aa
TRBJ2-1,-,TRBV20-1,once,TGCAGTGCTAGTCCGGGGGTTAGCGGAGATGAGCAGTTCTTC,CSASPGVSGDEQFF
TRBJ2-2,TRBD2,TRBV9,-,TGTGCCAGCAGCGCGGGACTATTATCCGGGGAGCTGTTTTTT,CASSAGLLSGELFF
TRBJ2-5,-,TRBV29-1,few,TGCAGCGTTCCCCTGGGGGGTGGAGGGATGGAGACCCAGTACTTC,CSVPLGGGGMETQYF
TRBJ2-7,-,TRBV9,-,TGTGCCAGCAGCCCCCAGGGCTACGAGCAGTACTTC,CASSPQGYEQYF
TRBJ2-7,-,TRBV27,-,TGTGCCAGCAGGGTGGGTTCGGGGGAGCAGTACTTC,CASRVGSGEQYF
TRBJ2-1,-,TRBV7-3,-,TGTGCCAGCAGCTTACGCGGGGTTAGCTCCTACAATGAGCAGTTCTTC,CASSLRGVSSYNEQFF
TRBJ2-2,TRBD1,TRBV11-2,-,TGTGCCAGCAGCTTCGGACAGGTCCGCACCGGGGAGCTGTTTTTT,CASSFGQVRTGELFF
TRBJ2-5,TRBD2,TRBV4-3,once,TGCGCCAGCAGCCAAGACTTTTGGGCGGGAGTCGACCAAGAGACCCAGTACTTC,CASSQDFWAGVDQETQYF
TRBJ1-2,TRBD1,TRBV6-5,-,TGTGCCAGCAGCGGACAGGGAGGCGGCTACACCTTC,CASSGQGGGYTF
TRBJ1-2,-,TRBV7-2,-,TGTGCCAGCAGCTCCCAGGGACTTGGCTACACCTTC,CASSSQGLGYTF
TRBJ1-5,-,TRBV5-1,few,TGCGCCAGCAGCTTGACAGGTAACAGCAATCAGCCCCAGCATTTT,CASSLTGNSNQPQHF
TRBJ2-7,-,TRBV21-1,-,TGTGCCAGCAGCAAAAAAACAGGGTGGTCCTACGAGCAGTACTTC,CASSKKTGWSYEQYF
TRBJ2-2,-,TRBV5-1,-,TGCGCCAGCAGCTTGGTGGACTTTCCTACCGGGGAGCTGTTTTTT,CASSLVDFPTGELFF
TRBJ2-3,TRBD2,TRBV24-1,-,TGTGCCACCAGTGATTCGGGACTAGCGGGAGAGCAAGATACGCAGTATTTT,CATSDSGLAGEQDTQYF
TRBJ2-3,-,TRBV7-2,-,TGTGCCAGCAGCCGCTACAGGGGCACAGATACGCAGTATTTT,CASSRYRGTDTQYF
TRBJ2-3,TRBD1,TRBV6-6,-,TGTGCCAGCAGTTACAACAGGGGACCCCCGGATACGCAGTATTTT,CASSYNRGPPDTQYF
TRBJ2-7,TRBD1,TRBV19,-,TGTGCCAGTAGTGAGACAGGGGGTGCCTACGAGCAGTACTTC,CASSETGGAYEQYF
TRBJ1-4,-,TRBV3-1/TRBV3-2,-,TGTGCCAGCAGCCAAGGGCCGAATGAAAAACTGTTTTTT,CASSQGPNEKLFF
TRBJ1-5,-,TRBV21-1,-,TGTGCCAGCAGCAAAGTTCAGGGGGTGGGTCAGCCCCAGCATTTT,CASSKVQGVGQPQHF
TRBJ2-5,-,TRBV5-1,-,TGCGCCCGCAGGGGGGGGCCCTTGGGGACCCAGTACTTC,CARRGGPLGTQYF
TRBJ2-5,TRBD2,TRBV11-2,-,TGTGCCAGCAGACCTAGCCCTAGCGGGGACGGGGAAGAGACCCAGTACTTC,CASRPSPSGDGEETQYF
TRBJ2-1,TRBD2,TRBV10-1,-,TGCGCCAGCAGCGCGGGACTAGCGGCATACAATGAGCAGTTCTTC,CASSAGLAAYNEQFF
TRBJ2-7,TRBD2,TRBV25-1,few,TGTGCCAGCAGTAGCGGGACTATGGTGCAGTACTTC,CASSSGTMVQYF
TRBJ1-1,-,TRBV29-1,-,TGCAGCGTTTACAGGGAGGGGACTGAAGCTTTCTTT,CSVYREGTEAFF
TRBJ1-1,TRBD1,TRBV9,-,TGTGCCAGCAGCCCAGGGGGACAGGGGGCTTCTGAAGCTTTCTTT,CASSPGGQGASEAFF
TRBJ2-1,TRBD2,TRBV28,-,TGTGCCAGCACCTCTAGCGGGTCCCCCTCTTCCTACAATGAGCAGTTCTTC,CASTSSGSPSSYNEQFF
TRBJ1-1,TRBD1,TRBV5-1,few,TGCGCCAGCAGCTTGGAAGGGACAGGGACTACTGAAGCTTTCTTT,CASSLEGTGTTEAFF
TRBJ1-2,-,TRBV4-3,-,TGCGCCAGCAGCCAAGATTCGGGAAGGGCCTATGGCTACACCTTC,CASSQDSGRAYGYTF